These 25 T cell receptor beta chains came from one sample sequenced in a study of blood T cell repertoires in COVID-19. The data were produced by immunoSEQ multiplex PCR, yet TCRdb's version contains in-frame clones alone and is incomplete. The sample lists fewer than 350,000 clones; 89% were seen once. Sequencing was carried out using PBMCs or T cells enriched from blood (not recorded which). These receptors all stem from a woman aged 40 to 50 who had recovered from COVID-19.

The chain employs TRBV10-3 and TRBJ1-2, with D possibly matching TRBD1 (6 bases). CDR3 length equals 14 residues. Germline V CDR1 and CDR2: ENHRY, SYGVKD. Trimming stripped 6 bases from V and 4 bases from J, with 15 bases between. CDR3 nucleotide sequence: TGTGCCATCAGGGACCGGGACAACCTCTATGGCTACACCTTC. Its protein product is CAIRDRDNLYGYTF.

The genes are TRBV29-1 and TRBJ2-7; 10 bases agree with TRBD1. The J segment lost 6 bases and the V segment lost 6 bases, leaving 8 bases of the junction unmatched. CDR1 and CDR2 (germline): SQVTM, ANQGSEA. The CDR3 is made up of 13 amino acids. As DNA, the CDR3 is TGCAGCGTCTTACGGACAGGGGGATCCGAGCAGTACTTC. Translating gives CSVLRTGGSEQYF.

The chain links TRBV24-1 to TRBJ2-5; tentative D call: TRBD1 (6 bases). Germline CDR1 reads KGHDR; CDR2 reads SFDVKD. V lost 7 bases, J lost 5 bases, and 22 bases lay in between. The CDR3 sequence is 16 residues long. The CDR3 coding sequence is TGTGCCACCAGCCAGACCGGGACAATCCGACGGGAGACCCAGTACTTC. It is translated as CATSQTGTIRRETQYF.

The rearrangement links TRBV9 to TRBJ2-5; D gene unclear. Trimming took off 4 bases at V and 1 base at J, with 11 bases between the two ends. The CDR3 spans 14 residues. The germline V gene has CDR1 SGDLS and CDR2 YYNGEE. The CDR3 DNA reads TGTGCCAGCAGCCCCACCAGTACCCAAGAGACCCAGTACTTC. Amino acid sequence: CASSPTSTQETQYF.

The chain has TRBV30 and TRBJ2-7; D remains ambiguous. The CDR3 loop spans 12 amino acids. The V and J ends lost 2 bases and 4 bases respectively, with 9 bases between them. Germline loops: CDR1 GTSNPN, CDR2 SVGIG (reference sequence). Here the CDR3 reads CAWSKQHYEQYF. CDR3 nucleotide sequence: TGTGCCTGGAGTAAACAGCATTACGAGCAGTACTTC.

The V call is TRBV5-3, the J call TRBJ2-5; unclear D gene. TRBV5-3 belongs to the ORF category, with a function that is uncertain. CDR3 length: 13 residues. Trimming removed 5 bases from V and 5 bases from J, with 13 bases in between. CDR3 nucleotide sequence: TGTGCCAGAAGTTTGCGGTTTCGGGAGACCCAGTACTTC. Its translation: CARSLRFRETQYF.

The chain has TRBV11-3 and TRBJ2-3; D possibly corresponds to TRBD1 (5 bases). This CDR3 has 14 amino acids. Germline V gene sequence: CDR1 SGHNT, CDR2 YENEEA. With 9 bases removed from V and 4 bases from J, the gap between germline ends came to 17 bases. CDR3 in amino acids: CARWGSKEADTQYF. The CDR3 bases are TGTGCCAGATGGGGCTCCAAAGAGGCAGATACGCAGTATTTT.

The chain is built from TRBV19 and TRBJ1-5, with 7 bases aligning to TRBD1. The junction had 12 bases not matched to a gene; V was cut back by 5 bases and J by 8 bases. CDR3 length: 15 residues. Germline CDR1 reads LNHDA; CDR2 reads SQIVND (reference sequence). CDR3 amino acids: CASSPAGRGQEPQHF. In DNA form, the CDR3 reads TGTGCCAGTAGTCCCGCCGGTAGGGGGCAGGAGCCCCAGCATTTT.

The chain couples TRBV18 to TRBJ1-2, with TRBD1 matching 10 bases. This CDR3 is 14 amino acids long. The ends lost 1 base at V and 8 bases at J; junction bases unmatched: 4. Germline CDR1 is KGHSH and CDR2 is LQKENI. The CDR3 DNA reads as TGTGCCAGCTCACCACTAGACAGGGGGCGAGGCTACACCTTC. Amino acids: CASSPLDRGRGYTF.

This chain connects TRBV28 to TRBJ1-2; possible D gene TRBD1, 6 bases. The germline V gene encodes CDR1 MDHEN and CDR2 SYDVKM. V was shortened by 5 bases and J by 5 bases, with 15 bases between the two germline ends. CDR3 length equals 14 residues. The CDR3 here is CASSLPGQRYGYTF. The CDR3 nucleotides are TGTGCCAGCAGTCTACCGGGACAAAGGTATGGCTACACCTTC.

The CDR3 reads CASSVGSGTGNTIYF. The CDR3 DNA reads TGTGCCAGCAGCGTAGGGTCCGGGACTGGAAACACCATATATTTT. The J gene is TRBJ1-3, the V gene TRBV9; D gene uncertain. The CDR3 is 15 residues long. CDR1 and CDR2 from the germline V gene are SGDLS and YYNGEE. V lost 0 bases to trimming and J lost 2 bases, with 9 bases between them.

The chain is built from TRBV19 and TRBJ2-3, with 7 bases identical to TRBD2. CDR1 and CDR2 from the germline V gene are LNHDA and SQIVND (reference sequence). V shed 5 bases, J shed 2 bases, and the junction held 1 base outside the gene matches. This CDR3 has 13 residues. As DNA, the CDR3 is TGTGCCAGTAGTGCGGGAGCCACAGATACGCAGTATTTT. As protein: CASSAGATDTQYF.

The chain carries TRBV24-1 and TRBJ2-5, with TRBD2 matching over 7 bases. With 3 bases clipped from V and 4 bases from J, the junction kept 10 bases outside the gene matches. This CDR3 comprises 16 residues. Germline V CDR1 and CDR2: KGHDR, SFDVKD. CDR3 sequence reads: CATSDPDGGEGETQYF. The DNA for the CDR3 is TGTGCCACCAGTGATCCTGACGGAGGGGAGGGAGAGACCCAGTACTTC.

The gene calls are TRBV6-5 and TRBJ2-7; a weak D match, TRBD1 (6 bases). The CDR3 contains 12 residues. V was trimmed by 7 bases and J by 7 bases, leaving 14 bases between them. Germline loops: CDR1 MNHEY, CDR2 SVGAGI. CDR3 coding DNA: TGTGCCAGCATTCAGGGGACGCGGGAGCAGTACTTC. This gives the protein CASIQGTREQYF.

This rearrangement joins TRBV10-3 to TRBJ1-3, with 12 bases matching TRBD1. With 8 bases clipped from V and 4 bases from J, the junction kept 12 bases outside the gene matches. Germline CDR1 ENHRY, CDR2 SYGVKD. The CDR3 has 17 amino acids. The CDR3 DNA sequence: TGTGCCATCGCCGGGACAGGGGGCGTCGGAGTGGGAAACACCATATATTTT. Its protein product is CAIAGTGGVGVGNTIYF.

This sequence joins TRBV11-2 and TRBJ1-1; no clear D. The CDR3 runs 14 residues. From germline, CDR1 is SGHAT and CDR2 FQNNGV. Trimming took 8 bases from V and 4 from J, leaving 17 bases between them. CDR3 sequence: CASGWRTLSTEAFF. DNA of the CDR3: TGTGCCAGCGGCTGGAGGACGCTTTCCACTGAAGCTTTCTTT.

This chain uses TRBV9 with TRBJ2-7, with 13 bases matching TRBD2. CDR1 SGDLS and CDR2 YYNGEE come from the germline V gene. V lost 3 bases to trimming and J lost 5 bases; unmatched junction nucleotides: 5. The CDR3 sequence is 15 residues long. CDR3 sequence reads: CASSGPGLAGNEQYF. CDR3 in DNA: TGTGCCAGCAGCGGCCCGGGACTAGCGGGAAACGAGCAGTACTTC.

The CDR3 nucleotides are TGTGCCACCCAGGACAGGACGTACAATGAGCAGTTCTTC. Encoded protein: CATQDRTYNEQFF. V gene TRBV24-1 combines with J gene TRBJ2-1, with 7 bases lining up with TRBD1. CDR3 length equals 13 residues. V was pared by 9 bases and J by 4 bases, with 5 bases of the junction left unmatched. The germline V gene has CDR1 KGHDR and CDR2 SFDVKD.

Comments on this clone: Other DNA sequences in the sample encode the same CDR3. The chain's CDR3 is CAWSDQETQYF. Written as DNA, the CDR3 is TGTGCCTGGTCAGACCAAGAGACCCAGTACTTC. The genes are TRBV30 and TRBJ2-5; no definite D call. Trimming took off 5 bases at V and 0 bases at J, with 4 bases between the two ends. From germline, CDR1 is GTSNPN and CDR2 SVGIG (reference sequence). This CDR3 has 11 amino acids. Based on the CDR3 plus reference TRBV30 and TRBJ2-5, the full variable domain is SQTIHQWPATLVQPVGSPLSLECTVEGTSNPNLYWYRQAAGRGLQLLFYSVGIGQISSEVPQNLSASRPQDRQFILSSKKLLLSDSGFYLCAWSDQETQYFGPGTRLLVL.

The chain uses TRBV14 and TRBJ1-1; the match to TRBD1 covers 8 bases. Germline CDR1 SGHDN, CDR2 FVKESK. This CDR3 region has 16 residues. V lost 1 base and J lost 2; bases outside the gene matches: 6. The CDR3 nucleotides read TGTGCCAGCAGCCAAGGGAGTACAGGGGGTAACACTGAAGCTTTCTTT. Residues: CASSQGSTGGNTEAFF.

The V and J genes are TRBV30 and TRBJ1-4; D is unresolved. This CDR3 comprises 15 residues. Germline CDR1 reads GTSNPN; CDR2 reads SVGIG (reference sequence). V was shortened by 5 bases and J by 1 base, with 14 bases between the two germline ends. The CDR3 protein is CAWHFPGRTNEKLFF. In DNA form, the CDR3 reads TGTGCCTGGCACTTCCCGGGGAGAACTAATGAAAAACTGTTTTTT.

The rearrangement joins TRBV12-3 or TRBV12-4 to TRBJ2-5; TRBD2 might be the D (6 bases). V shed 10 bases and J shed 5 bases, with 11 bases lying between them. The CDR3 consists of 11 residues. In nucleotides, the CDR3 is TGTGCCACCGGCGGGGTGGAGACCCAGTACTTC. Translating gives CATGGVETQYF.

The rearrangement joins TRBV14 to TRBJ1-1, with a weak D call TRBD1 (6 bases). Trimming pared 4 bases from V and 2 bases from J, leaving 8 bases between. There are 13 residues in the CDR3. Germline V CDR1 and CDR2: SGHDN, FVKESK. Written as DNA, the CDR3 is TGTGCCAGCAGCCGGACAGCTAACACTGAAGCTTTCTTT. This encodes CASSRTANTEAFF.

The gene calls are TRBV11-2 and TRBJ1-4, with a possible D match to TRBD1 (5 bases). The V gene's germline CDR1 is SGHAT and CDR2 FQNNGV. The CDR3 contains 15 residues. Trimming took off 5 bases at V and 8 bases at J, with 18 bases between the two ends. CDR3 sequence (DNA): TGTGCCAGCAGCCTTACAGGAAAGATAGGAGAAAAACTGTTTTTT. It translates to CASSLTGKIGEKLFF.

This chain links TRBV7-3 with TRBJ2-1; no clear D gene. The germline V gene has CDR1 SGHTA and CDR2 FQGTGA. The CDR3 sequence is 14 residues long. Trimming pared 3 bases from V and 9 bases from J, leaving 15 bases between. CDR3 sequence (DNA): TGTGCCAGCAGCTTTACTTCAGCGACCGCTGAGCAGTTCTTC. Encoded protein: CASSFTSATAEQFF.